These T cell receptor beta chains were read from a single sample in a study. TCRdb re-called the 5' RACE reads with MiXCR, one entry per CDR3 protein. The sample carries nearly 5,500 distinct CDR3 sequences, roughly 51% recorded once. Sequencing was carried out using memory CD4+ T cells sorted from blood. Every receptor here comes from a female donor with breast cancer. Each CDR3 is given with its conserved first and last residue. D genes are given only for firm matches. Clone size is shown for a subset of rows, as once, few, many or a class of expanded clone.

abundance	v_gene	j_gene	d_gene	CDR3nt	CDR3aa
-	TRBV5-1	TRBJ1-1	-	TGCGCCAGCAGCCCCGATTTTCTGAACACTGAAGCTTTCTTT	CASSPDFLNTEAFF
few	TRBV3-1	TRBJ2-7	-	TGTGCCAGCAGCCAAGGGCCGGGAGCCCGCTACGAGCAGTACTTC	CASSQGPGARYEQYF
-	TRBV11-3	TRBJ2-7	-	TGTGCCAGCAGCTTCGGTCGGGGGCAGTACTTC	CASSFGRGQYF
few	TRBV11-2	TRBJ1-2	-	TGTGCCAGCAGCTCGGGAGGAGCTAACTATGGCTACACCTTC	CASSSGGANYGYTF
-	TRBV7-8	TRBJ2-2	TRBD2	TGTGCCAGCAGTTTAAAGACTAGCGCGAACACCGGGGAGCTGTTTTTT	CASSLKTSANTGELFF
-	TRBV20-1	TRBJ1-2	-	TGCAGTGCTCTTTTGACAGCTAACTATGGCTACACCTTC	CSALLTANYGYTF
few	TRBV20-1	TRBJ1-2	-	TGCAGTGCTAGGGGACTAAATGGCTGGGATGGCTACACCTTC	CSARGLNGWDGYTF
medium-sized	TRBV4-1	TRBJ1-6	TRBD1	TGCGCCAGCAGCCTCCTCGGGACAGGGGATTCACCCCTCCACTTT	CASSLLGTGDSPLHF
-	TRBV4-1	TRBJ2-5	-	TGCGCCAGCAGCCAAGGGCAGGGAATCGAAGAGACCCAGTACTTC	CASSQGQGIEETQYF
-	TRBV5-1	TRBJ1-6	TRBD1	TGCGCCAGCAGCACGACAGGGCAATCACCCCTCCACTTT	CASSTTGQSPLHF
-	TRBV5-5	TRBJ1-2	-	TGTGCCAGCAGGGTTAGTGCCAACTATGGCTACACCTTC	CASRVSANYGYTF
few	TRBV11-1	TRBJ2-1	TRBD1	TGTGCCAGCAGCCCAGCGACCGGGACAGGTTCCTACAATGAGCAGTTCTTC	CASSPATGTGSYNEQFF
-	TRBV5-1	TRBJ1-2	-	TGCGCCAGCAGGAAGGAGGGGACCGGCTACACCTTC	CASRKEGTGYTF
-	TRBV9	TRBJ2-1	-	TGTGCCAGCAGCCCCGGGACCTCCGCCGATGAGCAGTTCTTC	CASSPGTSADEQFF
few	TRBV27	TRBJ1-1	-	TGTGCCAGCAGCTTTACACAGTCGAACACTGAAGCTTTCTTT	CASSFTQSNTEAFF
-	TRBV20-1	TRBJ2-1	-	TGCAGTGCTAGAGGCCAGGGCCATGAGCAGTTCTTC	CSARGQGHEQFF
-	TRBV9	TRBJ1-2	TRBD1	TGTGCCAGCAGCGTAACCGGAGGGGGCAATGGCTGCACCTTC	CASSVTGGGNGCTF
-	TRBV20-1	TRBJ2-5	-	TGCAGTGCTATGAAGGAGCCGCAAGAGACCCAGTACTTC	CSAMKEPQETQYF
-	TRBV9	TRBJ2-5	-	TGTGCCAGCAGCGCAGCGGCGTACCAAGAGACCCAGTACTTC	CASSAAAYQETQYF
-	TRBV5-1	TRBJ2-5	-	TGCGCCAGCGGGGGTCCACGAGAGACCCAGTACTTC	CASGGPRETQYF
once	TRBV20-1	TRBJ1-4	-	TGCAGTGCTAGAGAGGGACGGATTAATGAAAAACTGTTTTTT	CSAREGRINEKLFF
-	TRBV6-6	TRBJ1-1	TRBD1	TGTGCCAGCAGTACACCCCGGGACAGGGGCTGGACTGAAGCTTTCTTT	CASSTPRDRGWTEAFF
-	TRBV10-3	TRBJ1-2	-	TGTGCCAGCAGTTATGGGGGTTATGGCTACACCTTC	CASSYGGYGYTF
-	TRBV20-1	TRBJ1-4	-	TGCAGTGCTAGAGACACTCCTGGGGAAAAACTGTTTTTT	CSARDTPGEKLFF
-	TRBV18	TRBJ2-3	TRBD2	TGTGCCAGCTCACCAGCGGACCGGGGGGGTACGCAGTATTTT	CASSPADRGGTQYF
-	TRBV6-5	TRBJ1-1	TRBD1	TGTGCCAGCAGTTCGACAGGGATCACTGAAGCTTTCTTT	CASSSTGITEAFF
-	TRBV9	TRBJ2-4	-	TGTGCCAGCAGCGTAGGGAATAGCGATGGAAACATTCAGTACTTC	CASSVGNSDGNIQYF
-	TRBV3-1	TRBJ2-2	-	TGTGCCAGCAGCCAAGAGGCAGGGACCGGCACCGGGGAGCTGTTTTTT	CASSQEAGTGTGELFF
-	TRBV7-2	TRBJ2-1	TRBD2	TGTGCCAGCAGCTTAGAAGGAACTAGCGGGAGGTTCTACGATGAGCAGTTCTTC	CASSLEGTSGRFYDEQFF
few	TRBV5-1	TRBJ2-6	TRBD1	TGCGCCAGCAGCTTACCGACAGGGTCTGGGGCCAACGTCCTGACTTTC	CASSLPTGSGANVLTF
medium-sized	TRBV12-3/TRBV12-4	TRBJ2-3	-	TGTGCCAGCACCTTGGTTGGCACAGATACGCAGTATTTT	CASTLVGTDTQYF
-	TRBV7-8	TRBJ2-1	TRBD2	TGTGCCAGCAGCCTACCCAATTCTAGCGGGGGGCGGCATGAGCAGTTCTTC	CASSLPNSSGGRHEQFF
-	TRBV5-1	TRBJ1-1	-	TGCGCCAGCAGTTTCCACTCTCGGCACACTGAAGCTTTCTTT	CASSFHSRHTEAFF
-	TRBV12-3/TRBV12-4	TRBJ2-1	-	TGTGCCAGCAGCGTTACAGGTGAGCAGTTCTTC	CASSVTGEQFF
once	TRBV4-1	TRBJ1-1	-	TGCGCCAGCAGCGAGACGACAGGCAGCCGAGGGACTGAAGCTTTCTTT	CASSETTGSRGTEAFF
-	TRBV20-1	TRBJ1-1	-	TGCAGTGCTAGAATGGGCAGGAGAGAAAACACTGAAGCTTTCTTT	CSARMGRRENTEAFF
medium-sized	TRBV6-6	TRBJ1-6	-	TGTGCCAGCAGTCCAACAGGGATCTCACCCCTCCACTTT	CASSPTGISPLHF
-	TRBV5-1	TRBJ2-1	TRBD2	TGCGCCAGCAGCTTGGGGCCGAGGACTAGCGGGGTTCATGAGCAGTTCTTC	CASSLGPRTSGVHEQFF
-	TRBV6-6	TRBJ2-5	TRBD2	TGTGCCAGCAGTTACGGCGGGGGGGCGGGGGAGACCCAGTACTTC	CASSYGGGAGETQYF
-	TRBV28	TRBJ1-5	TRBD1	TGTGCCAGCAGTTTCCCCCGGCCGCGACAGGGGGTAAATCAGCCCCAGCATTTT	CASSFPRPRQGVNQPQHF
-	TRBV4-1	TRBJ2-3	TRBD2	TGCGCCAGCAGCCAAAGGACTAGCGGGGGCACAGATACGCAGTATTTT	CASSQRTSGGTDTQYF
-	TRBV18	TRBJ1-2	TRBD1	TGTGCCAGCTCACCCCAGGGGACAGGGATTGGCTACACCTTC	CASSPQGTGIGYTF
-	TRBV5-1	TRBJ1-5	TRBD1	TGCGCCAGCAGCTTGGACGGGACAGGGGGTCAGCCCCAGCATTTT	CASSLDGTGGQPQHF
-	TRBV20-1	TRBJ2-5	-	TGCAGTGCTTATCATGACGTCGAGACCCAGTACTTC	CSAYHDVETQYF